This TCR beta chain was recorded in a study of spatial heterogeneity in lung cancer. TCRdb fed the 5' RACE reads into MiXCR, producing one record per CDR3 protein. Of 2,200 or so distinct CDR3 sequences detected, about 3% appear once; the ten largest clones hold 12%. By share, this clonotype counts as medium-sized. As yet, its antigen is unknown. A single base separates this from a much larger clone, so it may be a read error. Described time point: sample taken at primary tumor resection. Unsorted tumor, nontumor lung tissue or cryopreserved PBMC supplied the whole RNA. Broader study findings: In tumors, expanded intratumoral alpha and beta TCR counts tracked mutation counts.

The CDR3 loop spans 15 amino acids. Germline CDR1 DFQATT, CDR2 SNEGSKA (reference sequence). Sequences were derived from lung tumor tissue, sampled at surgery. This sequence was found in a female donor with early-stage non-small cell lung cancer. This sequence joins TRBV20-1 and TRBJ2-1; TRBD2 matches at 8 bases. CDR3 bases: TGCAGTGCTAGTCGCCGGGGGGGGGCCTACAATGAGCGGTTCTTC. It yields the protein CSASRRGGAYNERFF.